The 3 T cell receptor beta chains below were found in one sample sequenced in a study of T cells after yellow fever vaccination. TCRdb re-analysed the 5' RACE reads in MiXCR, keeping a single row per CDR3 protein. The table lists some 670,000 distinct CDR3 sequences, about 12% of them singletons, with approximately 15% in the top ten. The specimen was PBMCs, collected on the day of the yellow fever booster vaccination. Receptor source: a man between 25 and 39 years old who received the YFV17D yellow fever vaccine.

The gene calls are TRBV5-1 and TRBJ2-7; TRBD1 aligns across 8 bases. The CDR3 consists of 13 residues. V dropped 4 bases and J dropped 6; count of bases not matched to a gene: 6. CDR1 is SGHRS, CDR2 YFSETQ, per germline. In DNA, the CDR3 is TGCGCCAGCAGCCCAGGACAGGGTCCCGAGCAGTACTTC. It translates to CASSPGQGPEQYF.

This chain links TRBV6-1 with TRBJ2-5; TRBD2 matches 13 bases. With 8 bases clipped from V and 2 bases from J, the junction kept 11 bases outside the gene matches. Per the germline V gene, CDR1 is MNHNS and CDR2 is SASEGT. The length of the CDR3 is 17 residues. The CDR3 bases are TGTGCCAGCCAGGGACTAGCGGGAACAAGCCGTCAAGAGACCCAGTACTTC. It is translated as CASQGLAGTSRQETQYF.

The chain employs TRBV15 and TRBJ2-7; a weak D match, TRBD2 (6 bases). The CDR3 spans 14 residues. Germline V lookup: CDR1 LNHNV, CDR2 YYDKDF (reference sequence). Trimming stripped 5 bases from V and 3 bases from J, with 14 bases between. The CDR3: CATSQHGEDYEQYF. CDR3 DNA: TGTGCCACCAGCCAACATGGGGAGGACTACGAGCAGTACTTC.